There are a few counts of the clone carrying this TCR beta chain. These data belong to a study of T-cell memory formation after mild COVID-19. From the 5' RACE reads, TCRdb called clonotypes with MiXCR, one entry per CDR3 protein. The sample comprises 150,000 or so distinct CDR3 sequences, roughly 31% of which are singletons, and approximately 12% rests with the top ten. Looked up from germline, CDR1 is LGHNA and CDR2 is YSLEER. V lost 2 bases to trimming and J lost 12 bases; unmatched junction nucleotides: 9. The CDR3 loop spans 16 amino acids. The source material was PBMCs or a T cell subset sorted from them (not recorded which). The chain has TRBV4-3 and TRBJ2-1, with TRBD2 matching over 14 bases. The TCR was taken from an adult woman who had mild COVID-19 (a few samples of this study predate the infection). Cell type and time point are not known. CDR3 in DNA: TGCGCCAGCAGCCAAAGATCCGGGACTAGCGGGAGTGGGCAGTTCTTC. Amino acid sequence: CASSQRSGTSGSGQFF.